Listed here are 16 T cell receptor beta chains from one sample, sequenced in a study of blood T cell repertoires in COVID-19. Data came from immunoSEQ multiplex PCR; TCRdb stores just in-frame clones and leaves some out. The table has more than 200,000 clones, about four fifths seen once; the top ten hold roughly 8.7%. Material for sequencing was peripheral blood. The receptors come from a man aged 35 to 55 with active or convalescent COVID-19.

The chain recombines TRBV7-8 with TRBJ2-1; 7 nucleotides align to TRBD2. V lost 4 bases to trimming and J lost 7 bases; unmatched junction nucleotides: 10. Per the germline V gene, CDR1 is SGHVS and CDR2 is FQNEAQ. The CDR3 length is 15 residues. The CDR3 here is CASSSVAGAGNEQFF. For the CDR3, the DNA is TGTGCCAGCAGCTCAGTGGCGGGAGCCGGAAATGAGCAGTTCTTC.

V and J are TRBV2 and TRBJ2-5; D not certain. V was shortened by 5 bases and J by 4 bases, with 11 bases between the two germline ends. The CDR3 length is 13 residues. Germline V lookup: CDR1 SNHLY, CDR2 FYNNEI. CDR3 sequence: CASSLSFRETQYF. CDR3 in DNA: TGTGCCAGCAGTCTTAGTTTCCGAGAGACCCAGTACTTC.

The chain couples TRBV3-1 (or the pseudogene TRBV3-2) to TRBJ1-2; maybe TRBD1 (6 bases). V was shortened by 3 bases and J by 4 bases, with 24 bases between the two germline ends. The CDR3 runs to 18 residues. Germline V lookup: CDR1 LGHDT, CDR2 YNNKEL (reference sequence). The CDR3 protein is CASSHPMRGGHGTYGYTF. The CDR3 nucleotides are TGTGCCAGCAGCCATCCTATGCGGGGGGGGCACGGGACCTATGGCTACACCTTC.

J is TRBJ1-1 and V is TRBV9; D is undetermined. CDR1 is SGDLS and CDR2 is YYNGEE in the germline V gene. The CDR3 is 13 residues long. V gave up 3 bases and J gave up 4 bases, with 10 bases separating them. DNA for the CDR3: TGTGCCAGCAGCGGTCGGCGGGGCACTGAAGCTTTCTTT. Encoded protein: CASSGRRGTEAFF.

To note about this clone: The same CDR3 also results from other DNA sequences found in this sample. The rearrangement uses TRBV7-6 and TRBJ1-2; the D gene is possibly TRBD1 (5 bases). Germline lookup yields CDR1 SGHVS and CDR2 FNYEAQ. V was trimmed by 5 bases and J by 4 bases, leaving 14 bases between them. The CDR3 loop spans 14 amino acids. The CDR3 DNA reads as TGTGCCAGCAGCCCGGCGGGGGGGGGCTATGGCTACACCTTC. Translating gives CASSPAGGGYGYTF.

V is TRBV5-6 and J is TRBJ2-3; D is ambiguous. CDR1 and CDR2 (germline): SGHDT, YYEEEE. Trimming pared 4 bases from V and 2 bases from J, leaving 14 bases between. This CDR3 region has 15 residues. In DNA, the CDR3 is TGTGCCAGCAGCCCGACCGGCGGCTACACAGATACGCAGTATTTT. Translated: CASSPTGGYTDTQYF. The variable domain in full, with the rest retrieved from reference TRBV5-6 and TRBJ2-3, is DAGVTQSPTHLIKTRGQQVTLRCSPKSGHDTVSWYQQALGQGPQFIFQYYEEEERQRGNFPDRFSGHQFPNYSSELNVNALLLGDSALYLCASSPTGGYTDTQYFGPGTRLTVL.

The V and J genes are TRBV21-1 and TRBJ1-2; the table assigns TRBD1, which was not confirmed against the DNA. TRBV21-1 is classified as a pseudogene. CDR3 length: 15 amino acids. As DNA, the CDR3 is TGTGCCAGCAGCAAAGGACAGAGTAAAGTGCATGGCTACACCTTC. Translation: CASSKGQSKVHGYTF.

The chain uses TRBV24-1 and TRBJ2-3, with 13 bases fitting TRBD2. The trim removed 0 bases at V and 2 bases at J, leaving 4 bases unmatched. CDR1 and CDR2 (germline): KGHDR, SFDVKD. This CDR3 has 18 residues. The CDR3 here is CATSDLGGLAGPTDTQYF. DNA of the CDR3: TGTGCCACCAGTGATTTGGGGGGACTAGCGGGACCCACAGATACGCAGTATTTT.

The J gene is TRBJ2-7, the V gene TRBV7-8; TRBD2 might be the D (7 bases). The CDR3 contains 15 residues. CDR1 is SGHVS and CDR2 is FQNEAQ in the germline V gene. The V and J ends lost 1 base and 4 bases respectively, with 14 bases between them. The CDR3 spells CASSLVTGGEYEQYF. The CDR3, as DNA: TGTGCCAGCAGCTTAGTAACGGGGGGCGAATACGAGCAGTACTTC. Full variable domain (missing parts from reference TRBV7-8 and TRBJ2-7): GAGVSQSPRYKVAKRGQDVALRCDPISGHVSLFWYQQALGQGPEFLTYFQNEAQLDKSGLPSDRFFAERPEGSVSTLKIQRTQQEDSAVYLCASSLVTGGEYEQYFGPGTRLTVT.

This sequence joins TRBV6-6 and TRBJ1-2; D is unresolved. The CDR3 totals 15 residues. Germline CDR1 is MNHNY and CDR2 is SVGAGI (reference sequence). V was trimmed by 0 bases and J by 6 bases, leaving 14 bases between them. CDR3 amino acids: CASSYSPYGVNGYTF. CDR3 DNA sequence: TGTGCCAGCAGTTACTCGCCCTACGGGGTCAATGGCTACACCTTC.

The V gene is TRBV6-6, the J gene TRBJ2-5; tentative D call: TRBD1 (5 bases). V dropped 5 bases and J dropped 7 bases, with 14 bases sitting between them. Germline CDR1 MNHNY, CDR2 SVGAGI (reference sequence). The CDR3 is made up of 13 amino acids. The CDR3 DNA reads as TGTGCCAGCAGTGGGGCCAAGAGTGGGACCCAGTACTTC. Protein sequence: CASSGAKSGTQYF.

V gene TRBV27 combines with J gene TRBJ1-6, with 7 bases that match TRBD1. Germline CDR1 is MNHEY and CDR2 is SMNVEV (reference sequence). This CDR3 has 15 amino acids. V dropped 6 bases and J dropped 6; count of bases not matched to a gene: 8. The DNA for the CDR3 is TGTGCCAGCAGGACAACACAGGGGAGTAATTCACCCCTCCACTTT. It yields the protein CASRTTQGSNSPLHF.

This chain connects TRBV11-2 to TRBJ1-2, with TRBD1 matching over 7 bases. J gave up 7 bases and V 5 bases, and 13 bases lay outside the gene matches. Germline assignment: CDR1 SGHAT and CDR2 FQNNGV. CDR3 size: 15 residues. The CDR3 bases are TGTGCCAGCAGCGGCGACGCAGGGGGAAGAGGTGGCTACACCTTC. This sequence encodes CASSGDAGGRGGYTF.

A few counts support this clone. CDR3 sequence: CASSRSPKTGTGGAEKLFF. CDR3 in DNA: TGCGCCAGCAGCCGTTCCCCTAAAACCGGGACAGGGGGGGCCGAAAAACTGTTTTTT. The chain combines TRBV5-1 with TRBJ1-4, with 11 bases matching TRBD1. Looked up from germline, CDR1 is SGHRS and CDR2 is YFSETQ. This CDR3 has 19 residues. The ends lost 4 bases at V and 8 bases at J; junction bases unmatched: 19. Supplemented by reference TRBV5-1 and TRBJ1-4, the full variable domain reads KAGVTQTPRYLIKTRGQQVTLSCSPISGHRSVSWYQQTPGQGLQFLFEYFSETQRNKGNFPGRFSGRQFSNSRSEMNVSTLELGDSALYLCASSRSPKTGTGGAEKLFFGSGTQLSVL.

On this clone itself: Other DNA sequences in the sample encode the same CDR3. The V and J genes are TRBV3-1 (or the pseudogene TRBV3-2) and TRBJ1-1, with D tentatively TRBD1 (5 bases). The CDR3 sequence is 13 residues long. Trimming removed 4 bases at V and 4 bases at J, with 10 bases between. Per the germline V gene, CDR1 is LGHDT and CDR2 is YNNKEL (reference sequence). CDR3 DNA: TGTGCCAGCAGCCCTGGGGGAGGCACTGAAGCTTTCTTT. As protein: CASSPGGGTEAFF.

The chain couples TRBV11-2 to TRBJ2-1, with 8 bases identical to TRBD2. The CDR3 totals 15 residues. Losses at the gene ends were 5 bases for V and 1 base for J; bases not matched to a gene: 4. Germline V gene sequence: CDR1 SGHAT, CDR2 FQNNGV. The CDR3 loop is CASSGLASSYNEQFF. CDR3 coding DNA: TGTGCCAGCAGCGGACTAGCCTCATCCTACAATGAGCAGTTCTTC.